This T cell receptor (beta chain) appears in the sequencing data of a study of cytomegalovirus exposure and HLA in healthy donors. The PCR employed 60 Vbeta primers together with 13 Jbeta primers. Sequencing was performed with immunoSEQ multiplex PCR; in TCRdb, only in-frame clones are kept and a portion is missing. The sample holds roughly 80,000 clones, roughly 80% seen once. This CDR3 region has 14 residues. Trimming left V 0 bases short and J 4 bases short, with 10 bases between. The germline V gene has CDR1 MGHRA and CDR2 YSYEKL. Material: PBMCs. This TCR was recovered from a woman in her 50s in good health and CMV-seronegative. The V gene is TRBV4-1, the J gene TRBJ2-7; tentative D call: TRBD1 (6 bases). CDR3 DNA: TGCGCCAGCAGCCAAGAGGTCAGGGGTTACGAGCAGTACTTC. Translated, it gives CASSQEVRGYEQYF.